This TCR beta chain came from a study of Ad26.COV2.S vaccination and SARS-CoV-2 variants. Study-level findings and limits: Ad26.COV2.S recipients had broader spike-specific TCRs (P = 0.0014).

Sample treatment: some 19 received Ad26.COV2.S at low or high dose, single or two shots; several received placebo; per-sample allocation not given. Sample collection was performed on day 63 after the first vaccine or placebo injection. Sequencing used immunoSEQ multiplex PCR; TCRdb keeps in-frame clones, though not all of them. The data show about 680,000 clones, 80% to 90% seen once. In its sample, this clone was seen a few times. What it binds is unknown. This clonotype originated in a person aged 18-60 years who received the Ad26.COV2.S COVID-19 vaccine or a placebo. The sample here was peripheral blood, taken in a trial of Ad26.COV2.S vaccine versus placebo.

The CDR3 DNA reads TGTGCCAGCAGCGTAGCCCCGCAGGGTGGGGACAACGAGCAGTACTTC. Translation: CASSVAPQGGDNEQYF. The chain uses TRBV9 and TRBJ2-7; TRBD1 is a possible D gene (6 bases). The CDR3 has 16 residues. V gave up 0 bases and J gave up 5 bases, with 18 bases separating them. From germline, CDR1 is SGDLS and CDR2 YYNGEE.